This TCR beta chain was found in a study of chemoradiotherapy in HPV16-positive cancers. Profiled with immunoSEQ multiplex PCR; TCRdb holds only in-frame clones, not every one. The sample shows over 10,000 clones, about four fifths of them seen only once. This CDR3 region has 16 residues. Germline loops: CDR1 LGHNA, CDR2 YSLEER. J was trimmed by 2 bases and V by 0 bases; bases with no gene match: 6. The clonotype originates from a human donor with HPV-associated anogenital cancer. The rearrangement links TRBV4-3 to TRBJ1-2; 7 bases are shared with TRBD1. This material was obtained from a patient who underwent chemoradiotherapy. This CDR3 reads CASSQDSGRGNYGYTF. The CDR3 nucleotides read TGCGCCAGCAGCCAAGATTCTGGCAGGGGGAACTATGGCTACACCTTC.